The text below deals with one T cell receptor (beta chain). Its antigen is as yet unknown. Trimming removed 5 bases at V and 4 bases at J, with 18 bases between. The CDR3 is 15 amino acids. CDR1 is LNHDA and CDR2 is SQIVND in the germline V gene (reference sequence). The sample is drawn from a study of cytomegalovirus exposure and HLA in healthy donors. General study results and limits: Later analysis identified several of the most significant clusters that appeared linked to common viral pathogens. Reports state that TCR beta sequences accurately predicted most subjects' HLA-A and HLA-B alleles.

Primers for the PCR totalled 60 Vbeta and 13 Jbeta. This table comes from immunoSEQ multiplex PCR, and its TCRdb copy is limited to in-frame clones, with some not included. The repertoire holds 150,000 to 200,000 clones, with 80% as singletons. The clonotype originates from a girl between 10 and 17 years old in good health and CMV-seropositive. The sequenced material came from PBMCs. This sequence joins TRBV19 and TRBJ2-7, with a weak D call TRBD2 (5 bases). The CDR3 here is CASSPTEGSRYEQYF. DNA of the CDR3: TGTGCCAGTAGTCCAACCGAAGGGAGCAGGTACGAGCAGTACTTC.